This TCR beta chain was observed in a study of PD-L1 blockade in urothelial cancer. Across the whole study: Every 3 weeks, patients received intravenous atezolizumab 1,200 mg, beginning 2014. Study patients had been treated with 0 to 3 previous chemotherapy regimens.

In each PCR, synthetic TCR analog templates were spiked in. The assay was immunoSEQ multiplex PCR, and TCRdb's table has in-frame clones only and misses some. The profile shows about 87,000 clones, less than 90% of them singletons. This sample's time point: pretreatment peripheral blood. Each patient contributed between 1 and 8 total time points of blood mononuclear cells, pretreatment and during treatment. The CDR3 sequence is 15 residues long. CDR1 is LNHDA, CDR2 SQIVND, per germline (reference sequence). V trimming: 5 bases; J trimming: 3 bases; junction bases outside the gene matches: 7. This clonotype was sampled from a man aged 60-69 years with urothelial cancer. The sequences come from PBMCs, collected around atezolizumab (anti-PD-L1) treatment. The chain recombines TRBV19 with TRBJ2-7; 10 nucleotides match TRBD2. CDR3 DNA: TGTGCCAGTAGTCCCCGGGTAGCGGGGGGCTACGAGCAGTACTTC. Protein: CASSPRVAGGYEQYF. Full variable domain (rest looked up from reference TRBV19 and TRBJ2-7): DGGITQSPKYLFRKEGQNVTLSCEQNLNHDAMYWYRQDPGQGLRLIYYSQIVNDFQKGDIAEGYSVSREKKESFPLTVTSAQKNPTAFYLCASSPRVAGGYEQYFGPGTRLTVT.